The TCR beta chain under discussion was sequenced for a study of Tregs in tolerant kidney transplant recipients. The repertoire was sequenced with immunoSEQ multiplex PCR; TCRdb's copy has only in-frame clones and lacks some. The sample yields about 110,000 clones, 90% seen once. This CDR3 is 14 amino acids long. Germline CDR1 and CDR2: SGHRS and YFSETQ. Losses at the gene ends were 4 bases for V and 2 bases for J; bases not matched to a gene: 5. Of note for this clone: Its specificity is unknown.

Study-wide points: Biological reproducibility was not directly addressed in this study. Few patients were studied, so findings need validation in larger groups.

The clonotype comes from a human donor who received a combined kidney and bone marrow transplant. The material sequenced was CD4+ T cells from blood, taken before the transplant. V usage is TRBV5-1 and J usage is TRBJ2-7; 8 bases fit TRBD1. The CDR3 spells CASSAGTGTYEQYF. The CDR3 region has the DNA TGCGCCAGCAGCGCCGGGACAGGTACCTACGAGCAGTACTTC.